Sequencing of this T cell receptor (beta chain) was carried out in a study of CD4 T cells in relation to SARS-CoV-2 and coronaviruses. Germline loops: CDR1 LGHDT, CDR2 YNNKEL (reference sequence). Losses at the gene ends were 5 bases for V and 8 bases for J; bases not matched to a gene: 6. The CDR3 sequence is 15 residues long. Whole-study results and caveats: Crossreactivity was assessed only for spike protein, not other viral proteins.

Naive and memory CD4+ T cells were separated from cryopreserved PBMCs. This clone was seen more than once but under ten times. What it recognizes is unknown. Repertoires were generated with immunoSEQ multiplex PCR, while TCRdb's copy carries only in-frame clones and drops some. The sample carries some 42,000 clones, around 87% recorded once. The chain employs TRBV3-1 (or the pseudogene TRBV3-2) and TRBJ2-1; 13 nucleotides match TRBD2. The sample taken for sequencing was memory CD4+ T cells from PBMCs. The TCR comes from an adult with COVID-19. This CDR3 is CASSGRLAGGHEQFF. The CDR3 DNA sequence: TGTGCCAGCAGCGGACGACTAGCGGGGGGTCATGAGCAGTTCTTC.